This T cell receptor beta chain was captured by sequencing in a study of a mutant IDH1 vaccine in newly diagnosed glioma. Profiling relied on immunoSEQ multiplex PCR, and the TCRdb table lists in-frame clones only, not all of them. Among about 68,000 clones, 84% were seen once, and the ten largest hold around 12%. This CDR3 spans 13 amino acids. V lost 5 bases, J lost 4 bases, and 3 bases stayed unmatched. Germline loops: CDR1 MNHEY, CDR2 SMNVEV (reference sequence). Details on this clone: The antigen is not known.

Regarding time point: week 35, safety follow-up. Each dose delivered 300 ug of mutant IDH1 20-mer peptide subcutaneously with imiquimod. Sequencing used PBMCs, obtained from a glioma patient whose treatment included an IDH1 peptide vaccine. The sequence was obtained from a man aged 18 to 30 with glioma. The chain links TRBV27 to TRBJ2-7; 9 positions agree with TRBD1. The CDR3 bases are TGTGCCAGCAGTAAACAGGGGGCGTACGAGCAGTACTTC. It is translated as CASSKQGAYEQYF.